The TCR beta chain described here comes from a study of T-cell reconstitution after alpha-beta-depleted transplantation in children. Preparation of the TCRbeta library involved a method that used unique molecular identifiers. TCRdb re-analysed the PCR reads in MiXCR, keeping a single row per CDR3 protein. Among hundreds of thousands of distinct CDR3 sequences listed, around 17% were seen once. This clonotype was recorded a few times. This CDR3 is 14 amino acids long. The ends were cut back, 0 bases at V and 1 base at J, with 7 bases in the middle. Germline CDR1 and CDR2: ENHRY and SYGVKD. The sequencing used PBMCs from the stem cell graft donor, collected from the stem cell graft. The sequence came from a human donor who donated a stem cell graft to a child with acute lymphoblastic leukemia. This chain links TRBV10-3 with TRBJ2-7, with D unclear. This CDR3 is CAISESSASYEQYF. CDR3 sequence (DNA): TGTGCCATCAGTGAGTCCTCAGCATCCTACGAGCAGTACTTC.